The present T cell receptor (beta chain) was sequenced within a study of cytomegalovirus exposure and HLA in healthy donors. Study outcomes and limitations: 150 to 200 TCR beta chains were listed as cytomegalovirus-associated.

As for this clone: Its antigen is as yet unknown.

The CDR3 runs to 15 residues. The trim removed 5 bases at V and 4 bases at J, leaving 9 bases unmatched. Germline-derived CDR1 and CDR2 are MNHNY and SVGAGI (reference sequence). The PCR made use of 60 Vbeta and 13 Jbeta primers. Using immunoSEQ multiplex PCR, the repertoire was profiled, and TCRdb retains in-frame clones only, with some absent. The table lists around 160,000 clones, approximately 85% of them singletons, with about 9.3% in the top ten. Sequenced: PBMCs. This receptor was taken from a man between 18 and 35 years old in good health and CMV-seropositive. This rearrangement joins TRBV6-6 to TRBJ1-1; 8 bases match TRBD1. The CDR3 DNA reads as TGTGCCAGCAGTACCTCGACAGGGGTGGGCACTGAAGCTTTCTTT. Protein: CASSTSTGVGTEAFF.